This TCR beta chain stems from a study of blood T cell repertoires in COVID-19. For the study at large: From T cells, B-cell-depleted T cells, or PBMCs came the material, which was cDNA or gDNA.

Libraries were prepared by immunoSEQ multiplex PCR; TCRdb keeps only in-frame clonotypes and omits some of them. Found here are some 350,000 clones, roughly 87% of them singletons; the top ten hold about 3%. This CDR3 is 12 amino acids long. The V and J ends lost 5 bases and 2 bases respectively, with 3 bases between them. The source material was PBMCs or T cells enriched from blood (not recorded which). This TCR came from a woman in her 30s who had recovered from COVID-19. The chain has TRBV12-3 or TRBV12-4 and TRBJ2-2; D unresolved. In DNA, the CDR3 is TGTGCCAGCAGTCTTAACACCGGGGAGCTGTTTTTT. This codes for CASSLNTGELFF.